Below are 14 T cell receptor beta chains sequenced from a single sample in a study of identical twins. TCRdb processed the 5' RACE reads anew with MiXCR; each CDR3 protein has one entry. The sample gives about 470,000 distinct CDR3 sequences, about 24% of which show up once; 2.9% is in the top ten. The data also belong to a second study, concerning T cells expressing NK-cell markers.

Sequencing input: CD4+ T cells sorted from blood. These receptors were collected from a woman aged 18-29 years in good health.

The V and J genes are TRBV5-1 and TRBJ2-3; D possibly matches TRBD1 or TRBD2 (5 bases each). The V gene's germline CDR1 is SGHRS and CDR2 YFSETQ. The CDR3 consists of 16 residues. V was cut by 0 bases and J by 6 bases, with 17 bases left in between. In nucleotides, the CDR3 is TGCGCCAGCAGCTTGGCCGGGACGACTTTTACGGATACGCAGTATTTT. This gives the protein CASSLAGTTFTDTQYF.

The CDR3: CASSFPNRGKFF. The CDR3 DNA sequence: TGTGCCAGCAGTTTTCCCAACAGGGGCAAATTCTTC. The chain is built from TRBV12-3 or TRBV12-4 and TRBJ2-1; the match to TRBD1 covers 7 bases. The CDR3 contains 12 residues. V was pared by 3 bases and J by 16 bases, with 9 bases of the junction left unmatched.

J is TRBJ2-1 and V is TRBV20-1; 7 bases are a match to TRBD2. Germline values: CDR1 DFQATT, CDR2 SNEGSKA (reference sequence). CDR3 size: 13 residues. V lost 6 bases and J lost 6; bases outside the gene matches: 8. In DNA form, the CDR3 reads TGCAGTGCCCCGGGACTATTTAGCAATGAGCAGTTCTTC. Encoded protein: CSAPGLFSNEQFF.

This clonotype was picked up a small number of times. The V call is TRBV12-3 or TRBV12-4, the J call TRBJ1-6, with D unresolved. This CDR3 spans 14 amino acids. V lost 3 bases to trimming and J lost 3 bases, with 6 bases between them. The CDR3 is CASSFQNYNSPLHF. CDR3 sequence (DNA): TGTGCCAGCAGTTTTCAGAACTATAATTCACCCCTCCACTTT.

In this sample, this clonotype turned up a few times. The V gene is TRBV12-3 or TRBV12-4, the J gene TRBJ1-5; the D gene is possibly TRBD1 (5 bases). The CDR3 consists of 15 residues. The V end was cut by 3 bases, the J end by 0 bases, with 9 bases between. For the CDR3, the DNA is TGTGCCAGCAGTTTCGGGGGTAATAGCAATCAGCCCCAGCATTTT. Protein sequence: CASSFGGNSNQPQHF.

This rearrangement joins TRBV7-9 to TRBJ1-1; D not resolved. Germline CDR1 and CDR2: SEHNR and FQNEAQ (reference sequence). V shed 1 base and J shed 7 bases, with 7 bases lying between them. The CDR3 runs to 12 residues. CDR3 sequence: CASSLETREAFF. The CDR3, as DNA: TGTGCCAGCAGCTTAGAGACACGTGAAGCTTTCTTT. The full variable domain, completed using reference TRBV7-9 and TRBJ1-1, is DTGVSQNPRHKITKRGQNVTFRCDPISEHNRLYWYRQTLGQGPEFLTYFQNEAQLEKSRLLSDRFSAERPKGSFSTLEIQRTEQGDSAMYLCASSLETREAFFGQGTRLTVV.

This clonotype has only a few counts. The genes are TRBV5-1 and TRBJ1-1; 9 nucleotides match TRBD1. Looked up from germline, CDR1 is SGHRS and CDR2 is YFSETQ. The V gene end was trimmed by 4 bases and the J gene end by 4 bases; junction bases not matched to a gene: 8. The CDR3 totals 15 residues. The CDR3 DNA is TGCGCCAGCAGCCTTGCGACAGGGGGTGGCACTGAAGCTTTCTTT. Its protein product is CASSLATGGGTEAFF. The complete variable domain, with remaining parts taken from reference TRBV5-1 and TRBJ1-1, reads KAGVTQTPRYLIKTRGQQVTLSCSPISGHRSVSWYQQTPGQGLQFLFEYFSETQRNKGNFPGRFSGRQFSNSRSEMNVSTLELGDSALYLCASSLATGGGTEAFFGQGTRLTVV.

This clonotype was detected a few times. The V call is TRBV18, the J call TRBJ2-7; the D is unclear. The CDR3 runs to 13 residues. Deletions cut 5 bases from V and 4 bases from J, with 12 bases between. The germline gives CDR1 KGHSH, CDR2 LQKENI. This CDR3 reads CASSSDPDYEQYF. The CDR3 DNA reads as TGTGCCAGCTCATCCGACCCGGATTACGAGCAGTACTTC.

In its sample, this clonotype was seen a few times. The chain carries TRBV15 and TRBJ2-1, with a possible D match to TRBD1 (5 bases). CDR3 length: 15 amino acids. V was clipped by 2 bases and J by 4 bases, with 12 bases between them. Looked up from germline, CDR1 is LNHNV and CDR2 is YYDKDF (reference sequence). The CDR3 loop is CATSRPWGEYNEQFF. CDR3 DNA: TGTGCCACCAGCAGACCATGGGGCGAGTACAATGAGCAGTTCTTC.

The genes are TRBV29-1 and TRBJ1-1; weak D call: TRBD1 (6 bases). Germline CDR1 and CDR2: SQVTM and ANQGSEA. The V and J ends lost 8 bases and 0 bases respectively, with 13 bases between them. This CDR3 spans 13 amino acids. CDR3 nucleotide sequence: TGCAGCACCCGGACAGCCCTGAACACTGAAGCTTTCTTT. Protein sequence: CSTRTALNTEAFF.

The chain is built from TRBV5-1 and TRBJ2-3; TRBD2 agrees at 9 bases. Trimming at V came to 0 bases and at J to 10 bases, leaving 12 bases not matched to a gene. Per germline, CDR1 SGHRS and CDR2 YFSETQ. The CDR3 is 16 residues long. The CDR3 bases are TGCGCCAGCAGCTTGGGACTAGCGGATCCCAGTGCTCCGCAGTATTTT. This encodes CASSLGLADPSAPQYF.

The chain is built from TRBV12-5 and TRBJ2-5; unclear D gene. CDR1 is LGHNT, CDR2 FRNRAP, per germline. The V end lost 3 bases, the J end lost 0 bases, and 5 bases lay between the germline ends. The CDR3 has 13 amino acids. Written as DNA, the CDR3 is TGTGCTAGTGGTTTCTACAACCAAGAGACCCAGTACTTC. It is translated as CASGFYNQETQYF.

The rearrangement links TRBV14 to TRBJ1-1; no firm D call. Germline V gives CDR1 SGHDN, CDR2 FVKESK. This CDR3 comprises 15 residues. Trimming stripped 0 bases from V and 8 bases from J, with 16 bases between. Here the CDR3 reads CASSQDGLAGLEAFF. The CDR3 DNA reads as TGTGCCAGCAGCCAAGATGGGTTGGCGGGTTTAGAAGCTTTCTTT. The full variable domain, rest sourced from reference TRBV14 and TRBJ1-1, is EAGVTQFPSHSVIEKGQTVTLRCDPISGHDNLYWYRRVMGKEIKFLLHFVKESKQDESGMPNNRFLAERTGGTYSTLKVQPAELEDSGVYFCASSQDGLAGLEAFFGQGTRLTVV.

This sequence joins TRBV7-2 and TRBJ2-1; D is unclear. This CDR3 is built from 15 residues. The V gene lost 3 bases and the J gene lost 6 bases, with 15 bases spanning the gap. CDR1 is SGHTA, CDR2 FQGNSA, per germline. The CDR3 region is CASSFSATRGNEQFF. DNA for the CDR3: TGTGCCAGCAGCTTTTCAGCAACAAGAGGCAATGAGCAGTTCTTC.